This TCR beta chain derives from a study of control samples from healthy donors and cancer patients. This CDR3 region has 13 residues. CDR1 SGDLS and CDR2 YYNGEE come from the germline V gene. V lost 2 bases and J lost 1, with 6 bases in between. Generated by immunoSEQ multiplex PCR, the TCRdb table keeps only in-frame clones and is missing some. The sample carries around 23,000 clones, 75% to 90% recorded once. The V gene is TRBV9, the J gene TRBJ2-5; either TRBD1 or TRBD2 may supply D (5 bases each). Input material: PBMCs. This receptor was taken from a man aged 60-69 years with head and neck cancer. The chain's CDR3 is CASSVGVQETQYF. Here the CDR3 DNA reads TGTGCCAGCAGCGTGGGGGTCCAAGAGACCCAGTACTTC. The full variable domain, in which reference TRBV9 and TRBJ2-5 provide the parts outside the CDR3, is DSGVTQTPKHLITATGQRVTLRCSPRSGDLSVYWYQQSLDQGLQFLIQYYNGEERAKGNILERFSAQQFPDLHSELNLSSLELGDSALYFCASSVGVQETQYFGPGTRLLVL.